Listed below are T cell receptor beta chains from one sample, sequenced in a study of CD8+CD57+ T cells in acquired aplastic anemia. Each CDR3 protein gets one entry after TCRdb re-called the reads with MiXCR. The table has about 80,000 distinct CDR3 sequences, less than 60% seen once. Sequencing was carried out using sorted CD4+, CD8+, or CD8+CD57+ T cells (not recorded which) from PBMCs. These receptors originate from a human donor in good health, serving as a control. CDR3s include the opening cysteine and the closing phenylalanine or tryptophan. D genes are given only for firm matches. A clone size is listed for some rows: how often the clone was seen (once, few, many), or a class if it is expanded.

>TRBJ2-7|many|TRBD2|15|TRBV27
CASSHGTSPSYEQYF
TGTGCCAGCAGTCATGGGACTAGCCCTTCCTACGAGCAGTACTTC
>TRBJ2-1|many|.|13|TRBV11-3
CASKVAVGDEQFF
TGTGCCAGCAAAGTAGCGGTCGGCGATGAGCAGTTCTTC
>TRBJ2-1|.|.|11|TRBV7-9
CASSLSAEQFF
TGTGCCAGCAGCTTATCAGCCGAGCAGTTCTTC
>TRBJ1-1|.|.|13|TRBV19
CASRKMALSEAFF
TGTGCCAGTAGGAAGATGGCGCTTTCTGAAGCTTTCTTT
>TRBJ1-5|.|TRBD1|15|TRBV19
CASAPSTGGNQPQHF
TGTGCCAGCGCGCCCTCGACAGGGGGCAATCAGCCCCAGCATTTT
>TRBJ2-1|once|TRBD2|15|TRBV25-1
CASTKGTSGWIEQFF
TGTGCCAGCACCAAAGGGACTAGCGGCTGGATTGAGCAGTTCTTC
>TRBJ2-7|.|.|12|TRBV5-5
CASSSGVKEQYF
TGTGCCAGCAGCTCAGGGGTGAAAGAGCAGTACTTC
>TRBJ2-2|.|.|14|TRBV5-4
CASSLAGRAGELFF
TGTGCCAGCAGCTTGGCAGGGCGGGCCGGGGAGCTGTTTTTT
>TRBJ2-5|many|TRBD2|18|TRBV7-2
CASSSPGLAGGDQETQYF
TGTGCCAGCAGCTCGCCGGGACTAGCGGGAGGGGACCAAGAGACCCAGTACTTC
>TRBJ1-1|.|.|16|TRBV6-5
CASSYGAGGLNTEAFF
TGTGCCAGCAGTTACGGGGCAGGTGGATTGAACACTGAAGCTTTCTTT
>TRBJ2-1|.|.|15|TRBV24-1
CATSDSGLLYNEQFF
TGTGCCACCAGTGATAGCGGGCTCCTTTACAATGAGCAGTTCTTC
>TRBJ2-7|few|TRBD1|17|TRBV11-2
CASSFSGQGAFSYEQYF
TGCGCCAGCAGCTTCTCGGGACAGGGGGCTTTCTCCTACGAGCAGTACTTC
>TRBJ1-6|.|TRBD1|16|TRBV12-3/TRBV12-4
CASSLAGTDYNSPLHF
TGTGCCAGCAGTCTAGCCGGGACAGACTATAATTCACCCCTCCACTTT
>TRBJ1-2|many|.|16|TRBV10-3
CAISESSSEAYYGYTF
TGTGCCATCAGTGAGTCGAGCTCGGAAGCATACTATGGCTACACCTTC
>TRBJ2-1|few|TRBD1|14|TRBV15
CATYQTGSYNEQFF
TGTGCCACCTACCAGACAGGGTCCTACAATGAGCAGTTCTTC
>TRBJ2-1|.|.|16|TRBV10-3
CAISEPGLRVTDEQFF
TGTGCCATCAGTGAGCCCGGACTGCGTGTTACGGATGAGCAGTTCTTC
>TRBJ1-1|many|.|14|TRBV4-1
CASSQDLGGTEAFF
TGCGCCAGCAGCCAAGATCTTGGGGGGACTGAAGCTTTCTTT
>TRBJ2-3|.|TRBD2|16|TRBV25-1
CASSALAGGDTDTQYF
TGTGCCAGCAGTGCCCTAGCGGGAGGGGACACAGATACGCAGTATTTT
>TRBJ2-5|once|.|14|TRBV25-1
CASSVFGAQETQYF
TGTGCCAGCAGTGTGTTCGGGGCCCAAGAGACCCAGTACTTC
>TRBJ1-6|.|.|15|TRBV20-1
CSAPKRPGDNSPLHF
TGCAGTGCTCCGAAAAGGCCAGGTGATAATTCACCCCTCCACTTT
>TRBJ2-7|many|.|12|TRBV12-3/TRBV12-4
CASSDPTYEQYF
TGTGCCAGCAGTGACCCGACCTACGAGCAGTACTTC
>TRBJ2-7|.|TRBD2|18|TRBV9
CASSEGLAGGPEAYEQYF
TGTGCCAGCAGTGAAGGACTAGCGGGGGGCCCCGAAGCCTACGAGCAGTACTTC
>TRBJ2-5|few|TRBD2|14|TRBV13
CASSLSGGVETQYF
TGTGCCAGCAGCTTAAGTGGGGGGGTAGAGACCCAGTACTTC
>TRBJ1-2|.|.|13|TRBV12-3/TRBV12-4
CASSTTGYYGHTF
TGTGCCAGCAGCACGACAGGATACTATGGCCACACCTTC
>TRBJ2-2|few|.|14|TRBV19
CASSPPWIAGELFF
TGTGCCAGTAGTCCTCCGTGGATCGCTGGGGAGCTGTTTTTT
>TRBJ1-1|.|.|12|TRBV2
CASIPMNTEAFF
TGTGCCAGCATACCCATGAACACTGAAGCTTTCTTT
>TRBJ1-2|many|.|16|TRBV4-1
CASSPHLEGGFGGYTF
TGCGCCAGCAGCCCACATCTGGAGGGGGGATTCGGTGGCTACACCTTC
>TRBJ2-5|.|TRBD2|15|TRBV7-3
CASSPTSGARKTQYF
TGTGCCAGCAGCCCGACTAGCGGGGCACGAAAGACCCAGTACTTC
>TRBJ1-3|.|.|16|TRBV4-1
CASSQEPGNSGNTIYF
TGCGCCAGCAGCCAAGAACCGGGTAACTCTGGAAACACCATATATTTT
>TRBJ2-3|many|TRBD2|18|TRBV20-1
CSARGASGTAVSTDTQYF
TGCAGTGCTCGGGGGGCTAGCGGGACGGCCGTTAGCACAGATACGCAGTATTTT
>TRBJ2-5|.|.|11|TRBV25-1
CASSGARTQYF
TGTGCCAGCAGTGGAGCAAGAACCCAGTACTTC
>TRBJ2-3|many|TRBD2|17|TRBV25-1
CASSPSGAGGLTDTQYF
TGTGCCAGCAGCCCCTCAGGCGCGGGAGGCCTAACAGATACGCAGTATTTT
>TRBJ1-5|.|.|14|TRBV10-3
CAISESWVNQPQHF
TGTGCCATCAGTGAGTCGTGGGTCAATCAGCCCCAGCATTTT
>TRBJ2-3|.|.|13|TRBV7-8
CASSPSTTDTQYF
TGTGCCAGCAGCCCCTCCACCACAGATACGCAGTATTTT
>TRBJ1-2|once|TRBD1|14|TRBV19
CASSVGDRHYGYTF
TGTGCCAGTAGTGTGGGGGACAGACACTATGGCTACACCTTC
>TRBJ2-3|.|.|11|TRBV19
CASSMRTWAYF
TGTGCCAGTAGTATGCGGACATGGGCGTATTTT
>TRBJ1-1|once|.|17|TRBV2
CASSGLGTAKLNTEAFF
TGTGCCAGCAGTGGACTAGGGACGGCTAAGTTGAACACTGAAGCTTTCTTT
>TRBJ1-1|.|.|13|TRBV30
CAWSTGRSAEAFF
TGTGCCTGGAGCACAGGGAGGTCGGCTGAAGCTTTCTTT
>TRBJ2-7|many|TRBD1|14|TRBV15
CATSRDTGAFEQYF
TGTGCCACCAGCAGAGATACAGGGGCCTTCGAGCAGTACTTC
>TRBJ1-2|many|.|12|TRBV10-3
CATGPERYGYTF
TGTGCCACCGGACCAGAGCGGTATGGCTACACCTTC
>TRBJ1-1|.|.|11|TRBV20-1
CSASLSGWPFF
TGCAGTGCTAGCCTGAGCGGGTGGCCTTTCTTT
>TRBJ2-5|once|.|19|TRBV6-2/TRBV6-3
CASSYSSSPGARVGWTQYF
TGTGCCAGCAGTTACTCGAGTTCTCCCGGGGCCAGGGTTGGATGGACCCAGTACTTC
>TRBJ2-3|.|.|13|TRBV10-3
CASNRGVTDTQYF
TGTGCCAGCAACAGAGGGGTCACAGATACGCAGTATTTT
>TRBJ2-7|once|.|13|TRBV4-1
CASSGQGNDEQYF
TGCGCCAGCAGCGGGCAGGGGAATGACGAGCAGTACTTC
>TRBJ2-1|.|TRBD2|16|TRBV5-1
CASSWLRLAGYNEQFF
TGCGCCAGCAGCTGGCTTAGACTAGCGGGGTACAATGAGCAGTTCTTC
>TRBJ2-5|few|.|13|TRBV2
CASSVHTQETQYF
TGTGCCAGCAGTGTTCACACCCAAGAGACCCAGTACTTC
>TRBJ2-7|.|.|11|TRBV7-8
CASSPRHEQYF
TGTGCCAGCAGCCCCCGGCACGAGCAGTACTTC
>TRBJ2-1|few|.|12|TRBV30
CAWSVGNNEQFF
TGTGCCTGGAGTGTAGGTAACAATGAGCAGTTCTTC
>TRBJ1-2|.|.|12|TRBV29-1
CSVSDGDYGYTF
TGCAGCGTCTCGGACGGAGACTATGGCTACACCTTC
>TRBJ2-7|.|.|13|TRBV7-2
CAGSPIAGYEQYF
TGTGCCGGCAGCCCCATTGCTGGGTACGAGCAGTACTTC
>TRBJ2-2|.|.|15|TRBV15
CATSIGLANTGELFF
TGTGCCACCAGCATTGGGCTAGCGAACACCGGGGAGCTGTTTTTT
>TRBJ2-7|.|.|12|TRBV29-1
CSVENRGGGQYF
TGCAGCGTTGAAAACAGGGGAGGTGGGCAGTACTTC
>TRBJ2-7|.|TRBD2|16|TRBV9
CASAYGLAGGPDEQYF
TGTGCCAGCGCATACGGGCTAGCGGGAGGCCCGGACGAGCAGTACTTC
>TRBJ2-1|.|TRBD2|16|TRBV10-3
CAISVGTSGGANEQFF
TGTGCCATCAGCGTCGGGACTAGCGGGGGGGCGAATGAGCAGTTCTTC
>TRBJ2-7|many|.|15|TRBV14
CASSQVRGADYEQYF
TGTGCCAGCAGCCAAGTACGAGGGGCTGACTACGAGCAGTACTTC
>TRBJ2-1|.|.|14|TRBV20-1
CSARAGGPYNEQFF
TGCAGTGCTAGAGCCGGGGGGCCCTACAATGAGCAGTTCTTC
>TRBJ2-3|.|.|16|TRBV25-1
CASTWADSSNTDTQCF
TGTGCCAGCACCTGGGCGGACTCCTCTAACACAGATACGCAGTGTTTT
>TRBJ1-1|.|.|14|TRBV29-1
CSVSRALGGTEAFF
TGCAGCGTATCAAGGGCCTTGGGTGGGACTGAAGCTTTCTTT